The 17 T cell receptor beta chains given below trace back to one sample, sequenced in a study of blood T cell repertoires in COVID-19. Generated by immunoSEQ multiplex PCR, the TCRdb table keeps only in-frame clones and is missing some. The table records 150,000 to 200,000 clones, nearly 80% of them present only once. Input material: peripheral blood. These TCRs come from a woman aged 70-85 years with acute or convalescent COVID-19.

The chain's CDR3 is CASSLDRAGEQFF. The CDR3, as DNA: TGTGCCAGCAGCTTGGACAGGGCAGGGGAGCAGTTCTTC. The chain has TRBV5-4 and TRBJ2-1, with D perhaps TRBD1 (6 bases). Trimming stripped 0 bases from V and 10 bases from J, with 11 bases between. From germline, CDR1 is SGHNT and CDR2 YYREEE (reference sequence). The CDR3 is 13 residues long.

Points on this clone: Other DNA sequences of this sample code for an identical CDR3. V gene TRBV18 combines with J gene TRBJ2-7; TRBD2 might be the D (6 bases). The V end was cut by 3 bases, the J end by 0 bases, with 9 bases between. Germline CDR1 is KGHSH and CDR2 is LQKENI. The CDR3 spans 14 residues. CDR3 residues: CASSPAGRSYEQYF. The CDR3 DNA follows: TGTGCCAGCTCACCGGCGGGACGCTCCTACGAGCAGTACTTC.

The chain combines TRBV28 with TRBJ2-7; 7 bases match TRBD2. V lost 4 bases to trimming and J lost 5 bases; unmatched junction nucleotides: 26. Per germline, CDR1 MDHEN and CDR2 SYDVKM. CDR3 size: 20 residues. As DNA, the CDR3 is TGTGCCAGCAGTTCCACCCTCGGCCTACGCGGGAGTCATAGGCTAGACGAGCAGTACTTC. Its protein is CASSSTLGLRGSHRLDEQYF.

This chain links TRBV7-2 with TRBJ2-1; 9 bases line up with TRBD2. Unmatched junction bases numbered 11, after V lost 5 bases and J lost 3 bases. The length of the CDR3 is 17 residues. The germline gives CDR1 SGHTA, CDR2 FQGNSA. CDR3 protein: CASSPQGGGRGYNEQFF. The CDR3 DNA sequence: TGTGCCAGCAGCCCACAAGGTGGCGGGAGGGGCTACAATGAGCAGTTCTTC.

The chain is built from TRBV7-2 and TRBJ2-5; TRBD2 matches at 8 bases. CDR1 is SGHTA and CDR2 is FQGNSA in the germline V gene. V shed 4 bases and J 5 bases; nucleotides not matched to a gene: 6. CDR3 size: 14 residues. The DNA for the CDR3 is TGTGCCAGCAGCTCGGGAGGGGGAGGGGAGACCCAGTACTTC. This translates into CASSSGGGGETQYF.

V and J are TRBV6-6 and TRBJ1-6; tentative D call: TRBD1 (6 bases). Germline V CDR1 and CDR2: MNHNY, SVGAGI (reference sequence). The germline V and J ends were trimmed by 4 bases and 8 bases, with 15 bases remaining between them. CDR3 length: 15 residues. The CDR3 region has the DNA TGTGCCAGCAGTTCGGGACACGCAGCTCATTCACCCCTCCACTTT. Translated, it gives CASSSGHAAHSPLHF.

This chain connects TRBV6-5 to TRBJ1-4, with TRBD1 matching over 7 bases. J gave up 5 bases and V 7 bases, and 10 bases lay outside the gene matches. Germline-derived CDR1 and CDR2 are MNHEY and SVGAGI. CDR3 size: 15 residues. Written as DNA, the CDR3 is TGTGCCAGCACTCTTATGACAGGGCAGAATGAAAAACTGTTTTTT. It encodes CASTLMTGQNEKLFF.

The V and J genes are TRBV7-8 and TRBJ2-7; 10 bases match TRBD1. Germline V gene data show CDR1 as SGHVS and CDR2 as FQNEAQ. Trimming cost V 5 bases and J 3 bases; bases outside gene matches: 4. This CDR3 has 14 residues. CDR3 coding DNA: TGTGCCAGCAGCGGCCGGGACAGGGGCTACGAGCAGTACTTC. Amino acid sequence: CASSGRDRGYEQYF.

This sequence joins TRBV21-1 and TRBJ2-3; the table's D call, TRBD2, was not checked against the DNA. TRBV21-1 is described as a pseudogene. The CDR3 has 20 residues. The chain's CDR3 is CASSPNGTGRNPGSTDTQYF. The DNA of the CDR3 is TGTGCCAGCAGTCCAAATGGAACCGGGAGGAACCCTGGGAGCACAGATACGCAGTATTTT.

The chain employs TRBV9 and TRBJ1-1, with D hard to call. The CDR3 covers 14 residues. Germline V gene data show CDR1 as SGDLS and CDR2 as YYNGEE. V was cut by 0 bases and J by 2 bases, with 8 bases left in between. The CDR3 DNA sequence: TGTGCCAGCAGCGTAGGGCAGTTCAACACTGAAGCTTTCTTT. Its translation: CASSVGQFNTEAFF.

The chain links TRBV10-3 to TRBJ1-2; 8 bases are shared with TRBD1. This CDR3 is built from 14 residues. V shed 4 bases and J 7 bases; nucleotides not matched to a gene: 8. CDR1 is ENHRY, CDR2 SYGVKD, per germline. This CDR3 is CAISADREGLGYTF. The CDR3 nucleotides read TGTGCCATCAGTGCGGACAGGGAAGGGCTTGGCTACACCTTC.

J is TRBJ1-4 and V is TRBV7-2, with D maybe TRBD1 (5 bases). The CDR3 is made up of 14 amino acids. CDR1 is SGHTA and CDR2 is FQGNSA in the germline V gene. With 2 bases removed from V and 13 bases from J, the gap between germline ends came to 17 bases. The CDR3 DNA sequence: TGTGCCAGCAGCTTAACAGGCGCGCGCAGACGACTGTTTTTT. This gives the protein CASSLTGARRRLFF. The full variable domain, completed using reference TRBV7-2 and TRBJ1-4, is GAGVSQSPSNKVTEKGKDVELRCDPISGHTALYWYRQSLGQGLEFLIYFQGNSAPDKSGLPSDRFSAERTGGSVSTLTIQRTQQEDSAVYLCASSLTGARRRLFFGSGTQLSVL.

The chain carries TRBV7-8 and TRBJ2-5, with TRBD2 identical over 13 bases. The CDR3 totals 16 residues. CDR1 is SGHVS, CDR2 FQNEAQ, per germline. V lost 1 base, J lost 5 bases, and 4 bases stayed unmatched. In DNA, the CDR3 is TGTGCCAGCAGCTTAGGGACTAGCGGGAGCCAGGAGACCCAGTACTTC. Its translation is CASSLGTSGSQETQYF. The complete variable domain, with remaining parts taken from reference TRBV7-8 and TRBJ2-5, reads GAGVSQSPRYKVAKRGQDVALRCDPISGHVSLFWYQQALGQGPEFLTYFQNEAQLDKSGLPSDRFFAERPEGSVSTLKIQRTQQEDSAVYLCASSLGTSGSQETQYFGPGTRLLVL.

Only a few counts were recorded for this clone. This rearrangement joins TRBV2 to TRBJ1-1; D is unresolved. V was pared by 6 bases and J by 1 base, with 9 bases between. Germline-derived CDR1 and CDR2 are SNHLY and FYNNEI. The CDR3 has 13 amino acids. CDR3 in amino acids: CASRKIRNTEAFF. In DNA form, the CDR3 reads TGTGCCAGCAGGAAAATTAGGAACACTGAAGCTTTCTTT.

This chain connects TRBV7-9 to TRBJ2-1; D call uncertain. The CDR3 consists of 11 residues. The germline V gene has CDR1 SEHNR and CDR2 FQNEAQ (reference sequence). V lost 5 bases and J lost 7, with 6 bases in between. The CDR3 protein is CASSRENEQFF. DNA for the CDR3: TGTGCCAGCAGCCGAGAAAATGAGCAGTTCTTC.

The gene calls are TRBV4-1 and TRBJ2-1; 7 nucleotides align to TRBD1. Germline V CDR1 and CDR2: MGHRA, YSYEKL. Trimming at V came to 0 bases and at J to 7 bases, leaving 6 bases not matched to a gene. The CDR3 has 15 amino acids. The CDR3 is CASSQDWDSYNEQFF. The CDR3 nucleotides read TGCGCCAGCAGCCAAGATTGGGACAGTTATAATGAGCAGTTCTTC.

The V and J genes are TRBV9 and TRBJ2-2, with 14 nucleotides matching TRBD2. Germline V gives CDR1 SGDLS, CDR2 YYNGEE. The CDR3 has 16 residues. Unmatched junction bases numbered 3, after V lost 3 bases and J lost 5 bases. The CDR3 DNA follows: TGTGCCAGCAGCGGGGGACTAGCGGGAGTAACCGGGGAGCTGTTTTTT. Translation: CASSGGLAGVTGELFF.